One and the same sample provided the 2 T cell receptor beta chains below, sequenced in a study of identifying expanded T cells in peripheral blood. Assay used: immunoSEQ multiplex PCR; TCRdb lists only in-frame clones, some missing. The sample lists approximately 100,000 clones, roughly 90% occurring once. Sample: blood. These TCRs come from a person aged 18-69 years in good health.

The chain combines TRBV6-5 with TRBJ1-4, with 7 bases matching TRBD1. Germline loops: CDR1 MNHEY, CDR2 SVGAGI. V dropped 8 bases and J dropped 7; count of bases not matched to a gene: 13. This CDR3 spans 15 amino acids. CDR3 DNA sequence: TGTGCCAGCGCCCTCGGACAGGCAGGTCGTGAAAAACTGTTTTTT. Translated, it gives CASALGQAGREKLFF.

V is TRBV19 and J is TRBJ2-7; 11 bases map to TRBD1. The germline CDR1 and CDR2 sequences are LNHDA and SQIVND (reference sequence). This CDR3 is built from 17 residues. Trimming cost V 3 bases and J 3 bases; bases outside gene matches: 10. CDR3 sequence (DNA): TGTGCCAGTAGTATGAGGACCGGGACAGGGGGTTTCTACGAGCAGTACTTC. As protein: CASSMRTGTGGFYEQYF.